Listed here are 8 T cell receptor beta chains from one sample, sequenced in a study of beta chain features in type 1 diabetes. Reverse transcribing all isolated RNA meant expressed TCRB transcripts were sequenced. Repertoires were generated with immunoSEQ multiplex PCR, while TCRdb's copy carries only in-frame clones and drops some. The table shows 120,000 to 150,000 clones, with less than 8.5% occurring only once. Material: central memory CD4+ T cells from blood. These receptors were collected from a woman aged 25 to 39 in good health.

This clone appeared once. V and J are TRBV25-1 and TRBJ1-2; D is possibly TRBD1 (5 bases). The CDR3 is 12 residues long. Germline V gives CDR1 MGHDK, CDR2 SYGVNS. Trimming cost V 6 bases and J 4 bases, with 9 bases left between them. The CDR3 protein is CASRTGAYGYTF. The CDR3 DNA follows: TGTGCCAGCAGGACTGGGGCCTATGGCTACACCTTC.

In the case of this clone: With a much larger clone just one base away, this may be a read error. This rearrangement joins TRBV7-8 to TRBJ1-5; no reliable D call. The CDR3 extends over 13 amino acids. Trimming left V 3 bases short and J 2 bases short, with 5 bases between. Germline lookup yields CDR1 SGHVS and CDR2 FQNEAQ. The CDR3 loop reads CASSFQGNQPQHF. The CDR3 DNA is TGTGCCAGCAGCTTCCAGGGCAATCAGCCCCAGCATTTT.

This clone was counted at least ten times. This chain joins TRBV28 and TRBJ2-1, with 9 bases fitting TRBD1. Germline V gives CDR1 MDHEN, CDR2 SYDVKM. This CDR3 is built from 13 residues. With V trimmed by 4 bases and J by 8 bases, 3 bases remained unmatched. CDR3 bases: TGTGCCAGCAGTTCGGGACAGGGAGATGAGCAGTTCTTC. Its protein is CASSSGQGDEQFF.

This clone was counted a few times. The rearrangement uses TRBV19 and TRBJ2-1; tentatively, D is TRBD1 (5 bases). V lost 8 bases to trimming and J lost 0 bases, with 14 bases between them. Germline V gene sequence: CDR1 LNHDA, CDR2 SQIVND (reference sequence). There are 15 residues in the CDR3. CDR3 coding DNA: TGTGCCAGTCGCGTGACAGCAGGCTCCTACAATGAGCAGTTCTTC. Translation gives CASRVTAGSYNEQFF. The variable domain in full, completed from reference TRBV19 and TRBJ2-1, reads DGGITQSPKYLFRKEGQNVTLSCEQNLNHDAMYWYRQDPGQGLRLIYYSQIVNDFQKGDIAEGYSVSREKKESFPLTVTSAQKNPTAFYLCASRVTAGSYNEQFFGPGTRLTVL.

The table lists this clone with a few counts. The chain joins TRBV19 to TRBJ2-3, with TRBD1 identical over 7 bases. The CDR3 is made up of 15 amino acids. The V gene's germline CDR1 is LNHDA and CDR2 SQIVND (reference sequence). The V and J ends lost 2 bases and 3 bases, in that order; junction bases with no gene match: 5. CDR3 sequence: CASSISGQRTDTQYF. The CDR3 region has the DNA TGTGCCAGTAGTATATCGGGACAGAGAACAGATACGCAGTATTTT.

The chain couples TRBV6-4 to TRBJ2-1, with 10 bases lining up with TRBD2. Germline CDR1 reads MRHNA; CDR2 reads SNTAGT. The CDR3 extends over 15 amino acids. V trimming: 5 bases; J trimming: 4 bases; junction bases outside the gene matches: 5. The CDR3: CASSPLAGGYNEQFF. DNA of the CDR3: TGTGCCAGCAGTCCCTTAGCGGGAGGTTACAATGAGCAGTTCTTC.

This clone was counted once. In nucleotides, the CDR3 is TGTGCCAGCCGTAATAGCGGGAGACCCTACGAGCAGTACTTC. The encoded protein is CASRNSGRPYEQYF. V and J are TRBV6-5 and TRBJ2-7; 9 bases fit TRBD2. The CDR3 is 14 amino acids. V trimming: 8 bases; J trimming: 2 bases; junction bases outside the gene matches: 7. Germline V gene data show CDR1 as MNHEY and CDR2 as SVGAGI.

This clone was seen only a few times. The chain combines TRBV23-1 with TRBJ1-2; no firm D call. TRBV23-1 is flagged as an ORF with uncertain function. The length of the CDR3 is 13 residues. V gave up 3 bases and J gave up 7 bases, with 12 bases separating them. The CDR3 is CASSQDSCPGYTF. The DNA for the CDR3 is TGCGCCAGCAGTCAGGACTCCTGCCCTGGCTACACCTTC.